The next 23 T cell receptor beta chains were all read from a single sample in a study of neurological immune-mediated disorders. The time point is: technical triplicate 3. TCRdb fed the 5' RACE reads into MiXCR, producing one record per CDR3 protein. The sample comprises approximately 40,000 distinct CDR3 sequences, roughly 21% of which are singletons, and about 4.5% rests with the top ten. Sequencing input: PBMCs. Source of these receptors: a man aged 60 to 75 with HTLV-1-associated myelopathy (HAM/TSP).

This clonotype has a count of ten or more. The gene calls are TRBV28 and TRBJ1-2, with TRBD1 matching over 11 bases. The CDR3 sequence is 14 residues long. The germline V gene encodes CDR1 MDHEN and CDR2 SYDVKM. The junction had 7 bases not matched to a gene; V was cut back by 6 bases and J by 7 bases. The CDR3 region has the DNA TGTGCCAGCAGAGGGACAGGGGGGGTAGGTGGCTACACCTTC. Translation gives CASRGTGGVGGYTF.

This clonotype was recorded at least ten times. The germline gene is not matched at one end of the junction; a read error may be the cause. J is TRBJ1-1 and V is TRBV20-1; the D is unclear. Germline V CDR1 and CDR2: DFQATT, SNEGSKA (reference sequence). The CDR3 sequence is 15 residues long. The CDR3 bases are TGCAGTGCATTGGCATCGCGAACCGCGAGCACTAAAGCTTTCTTT. Amino acids: CSALASRTASTKAFF.

The rearrangement uses TRBV6-1 and TRBJ2-7; 9 nucleotides agree with TRBD2. The CDR3 spans 14 residues. Germline CDR1 MNHNS, CDR2 SASEGT. V dropped 7 bases and J dropped 7; count of bases not matched to a gene: 11. CDR3 nucleotide sequence: TGTGCCAGCAAGCTAGCGGGGCGGCTAGAGGAGCAGTACTTC. Its translation: CASKLAGRLEEQYF.

At least ten counts were recorded for this clonotype. The CDR3 loop is CASSLAVPKAETQYF. The CDR3 region has the DNA TGTGCCAGCAGCTTAGCGGTTCCAAAGGCGGAGACCCAGTACTTC. V and J are TRBV11-2 and TRBJ2-5, with unresolved D. The CDR3 covers 15 residues. V lost 1 base, J lost 5 bases, and 14 bases lay in between. Germline assignment: CDR1 SGHAT and CDR2 FQNNGV.

Comment on this clonotype: A much larger clone sits a single nucleotide away, making a read error possible. This chain joins TRBV7-3 and TRBJ2-1, with a tentative D call TRBD2 (5 bases). The germline V gene has CDR1 SGHTA and CDR2 FQGTGA. The CDR3 spans 11 residues. This CDR3 is CANSPSLEQFF. CDR3 sequence (DNA): TGTGCCAACAGCCCTAGCCTTGAGCAGTTCTTC.

The V gene is TRBV7-9, the J gene TRBJ2-5; 7 nucleotides line up with TRBD2. The germline V gene encodes CDR1 SEHNR and CDR2 FQNEAQ (reference sequence). This CDR3 contains 17 residues. Trimming at V came to 3 bases and at J to 4 bases, leaving 14 bases not matched to a gene. CDR3 amino acids: CASSFWSGGLAGETQYF. DNA of the CDR3: TGTGCCAGCAGCTTCTGGTCGGGGGGTCTCGCTGGAGAGACCCAGTACTTC.

This clonotype appeared many times. This chain links TRBV6-6 with TRBJ2-1; the match to TRBD1 covers 8 bases. V lost 2 bases, J lost 8 bases, and 14 bases stayed unmatched. This CDR3 is 17 amino acids long. Germline-derived CDR1 and CDR2 are MNHNY and SVGAGI (reference sequence). CDR3 sequence reads: CASSYGSRTGYRDEQFF. In nucleotides, the CDR3 is TGTGCCAGCAGTTACGGGAGCAGGACAGGGTATAGGGATGAGCAGTTCTTC.

In this sample, this clonotype turned up many times. V gene TRBV6-1 combines with J gene TRBJ2-7; 9 nucleotides align to TRBD1. V trimming: 6 bases; J trimming: 5 bases; junction bases outside the gene matches: 11. The CDR3 contains 15 residues. Looked up from germline, CDR1 is MNHNS and CDR2 is SASEGT. DNA of the CDR3: TGTGCCAGCAGGTCCCCCGGGACAGGGCGGGACGAGCAGTACTTC. Its protein product is CASRSPGTGRDEQYF.

This clonotype occurred a few times. J is TRBJ1-2 and V is TRBV20-1; tentatively, D is TRBD1 (5 bases). V shed 2 bases and J shed 0 bases, with 13 bases lying between them. Germline V gives CDR1 DFQATT, CDR2 SNEGSKA (reference sequence). This CDR3 region has 15 residues. The CDR3 loop reads CSARQTGTANYGYTF. CDR3 nucleotide sequence: TGCAGTGCTAGACAGACCGGGACGGCTAACTATGGCTACACCTTC.

The CDR3 loop is CSARDGREKYF. In DNA, the CDR3 is TGCAGTGCTAGAGATGGGAGGGAGAAGTATTTT. V and J are TRBV20-1 and TRBJ2-3; 7 bases fit TRBD2. This CDR3 contains 11 residues. Germline V gene data show CDR1 as DFQATT and CDR2 as SNEGSKA (reference sequence). J was trimmed by 13 bases and V by 0 bases; bases with no gene match: 4.

This clonotype came up many times. As DNA, the CDR3 is TGCGCCAGCAGCTTGGCCCCGAGCGGGAGTTCCGAGCAGTACTTC. Its translation is CASSLAPSGSSEQYF. The gene calls are TRBV5-1 and TRBJ2-7; 8 nucleotides align to TRBD2. The CDR3 has 15 residues. V shed 0 bases, J shed 6 bases, and the junction held 8 bases outside the gene matches. The V gene's germline CDR1 is SGHRS and CDR2 YFSETQ.

This clonotype was seen at least ten times. This chain links TRBV11-3 with TRBJ2-5; D perhaps matches TRBD2 (5 bases). CDR3 length: 13 amino acids. CDR1 SGHNT and CDR2 YENEEA come from the germline V gene. Trimming stripped 4 bases from V and 5 bases from J, with 11 bases between. The CDR3 coding sequence is TGTGCCAGCAGCTATGAGGGTGAGGAGACCCAGTACTTC. It specifies CASSYEGEETQYF.

This clonotype was found many times. The chain has TRBV5-8 and TRBJ2-3; D not resolved. The CDR3 is 11 residues long. Germline lookup yields CDR1 SGHTS and CDR2 YDEGEE. V lost 6 bases, J lost 6 bases, and 8 bases lay in between. The CDR3 DNA sequence: TGTGCCAGCACCCCATGGGATACGCAGTATTTT. Its protein product is CASTPWDTQYF.

This clonotype was found many times. V and J are TRBV5-1 and TRBJ2-7; D call uncertain. Per the germline V gene, CDR1 is SGHRS and CDR2 is YFSETQ. This CDR3 contains 12 residues. V lost 7 bases, J lost 5 bases, and 13 bases lay in between. CDR3 loop: CASQQTPDEQYF. Here the CDR3 DNA reads TGCGCCAGCCAACAAACCCCGGACGAGCAGTACTTC.

This clonotype has a count of ten or more. The V gene is TRBV20-1, the J gene TRBJ1-4; perhaps TRBD1 as D (6 bases). V gave up 3 bases and J gave up 3 bases, with 11 bases separating them. The germline V gene has CDR1 DFQATT and CDR2 SNEGSKA (reference sequence). The length of the CDR3 is 14 residues. This CDR3 is CSASPWGPNEKLFF. CDR3 DNA sequence: TGCAGTGCTAGCCCCTGGGGGCCTAATGAAAAACTGTTTTTT.

This clonotype showed up many times. The V call is TRBV5-1, the J call TRBJ2-7, with 7 bases matching TRBD2. Germline CDR1 is SGHRS and CDR2 is YFSETQ. V was clipped by 2 bases and J by 2 bases; unmatched bases: 7. The CDR3 has 15 amino acids. The CDR3 spells CASSFGGSTPYEQYF. CDR3 coding DNA: TGCGCCAGCAGCTTTGGCGGGAGTACCCCCTACGAGCAGTACTTC.

This clonotype showed up many times. The chain carries TRBV20-1 and TRBJ2-2; tentatively, D is TRBD1 or TRBD2 (5 bases each). Trimming cost V 6 bases and J 2 bases, with 19 bases left between them. This CDR3 has 16 amino acids. CDR1 is DFQATT and CDR2 is SNEGSKA in the germline V gene (reference sequence). Here the CDR3 reads CSAPKGSGPNTGELFF. CDR3 in DNA: TGCAGTGCCCCTAAGGGGAGCGGTCCAAACACCGGGGAGCTGTTTTTT.

This clonotype was counted ten times or more. The junction departs from the called germline gene at one end, perhaps through a read error. The gene calls are TRBV12-3 or TRBV12-4 and TRBJ2-2, with TRBD1 matching 9 bases. This CDR3 spans 17 amino acids. The chain's CDR3 is CASTLITGGSVAGELFF. The CDR3 DNA reads as TGTGCCAGCACTTTAATTACAGGGGGCTCGGTGGCCGGGGAGCTGTTTTTT.

V is TRBV18 and J is TRBJ2-4; TRBD1 might be the D (6 bases). The CDR3 spans 18 residues. Trimming stripped 3 bases from V and 9 bases from J, with 27 bases between. Germline CDR1 reads KGHSH; CDR2 reads LQKENI. CDR3 residues: CASSPLWGFETGNTIQYF. The DNA of the CDR3 is TGTGCCAGCTCACCCCTATGGGGGTTCGAGACAGGCAACACCATTCAGTACTTC. The full variable domain, with the rest looked up from reference TRBV18 and TRBJ2-4, is NAGVMQNPRHLVRRRGQEARLRCSPMKGHSHVYWYRQLPEEGLKFMVYLQKENIIDESGMPKERFSAEFPKEGPSILRIQQVVRGDSAAYFCASSPLWGFETGNTIQYFGAGTRLSVL.

This clonotype was seen many times. The rearrangement uses TRBV5-6 and TRBJ2-5, with a weak D call TRBD1 (5 bases). V lost 4 bases, J lost 5 bases, and 21 bases lay in between. This CDR3 is 16 amino acids long. CDR1 and CDR2 from the germline V gene are SGHDT and YYEEEE. CDR3 nucleotide sequence: TGTGCCAGCAGCACGCCGACTTCGACAGTGTGGGAGACCCAGTACTTC. Its translation: CASSTPTSTVWETQYF.

This clonotype has a count of ten or more. The chain carries TRBV7-3 and TRBJ2-6; TRBD1 aligns across 7 bases. Germline lookup yields CDR1 SGHTA and CDR2 FQGTGA. The CDR3 is 17 amino acids. V shed 3 bases, J shed 0 bases, and the junction held 5 bases outside the gene matches. In nucleotides, the CDR3 is TGTGCCAGCAGCTTGGACAGGCCCAGCTCTGGGGCCAACGTCCTGACTTTC. This encodes CASSLDRPSSGANVLTF.

The chain couples TRBV2 to TRBJ2-7; D is ambiguous. Germline V gene lookup returns CDR1 SNHLY and CDR2 FYNNEI. Trimming left V 7 bases short and J 6 bases short, with 13 bases between. This CDR3 spans 12 amino acids. The DNA for the CDR3 is TGTGCCAGCAACCGAGAAACGTCCGAGCAGTACTTC. Encoded protein: CASNRETSEQYF.

This clonotype was seen repeatedly, ten times or more. The chain links TRBV20-1 to TRBJ1-5; a weak D match, TRBD1 (6 bases). The CDR3 length is 12 residues. With 6 bases removed from V and 7 bases from J, the gap between germline ends came to 13 bases. Germline V lookup: CDR1 DFQATT, CDR2 SNEGSKA (reference sequence). As DNA, the CDR3 is TGCAGTGCCAGGGGCCGCGGACAGCCCCAGCATTTT. This translates into CSARGRGQPQHF.